This TCR beta chain was identified in a study of early T cells in non-severe SARS-CoV-2 infection. Study details: Investigators sequenced bulk RNA drawn from unsorted whole blood, and chains remained unpaired.

V gave up 0 bases and J gave up 8 bases, with 10 bases separating them. CDR1 is GTSNPN, CDR2 SVGIG, per germline (reference sequence). The CDR3 length is 13 residues. A few counts support this clonotype. Its target is not known. Researchers tagged individual cDNA molecules with unique molecular identifiers. TCRdb recomputed calls from the 5' RACE reads with MiXCR, one row per CDR3 protein. Of more than 25,000 distinct CDR3 sequences in the sample, under 5.5% were seen once. Overall study findings and caveats: The VDJdb matching leaned toward anti-spike CD8 responses and overlooked private and CD4 specificities.

The chain is built from TRBV30 and TRBJ1-4, with D possibly matching TRBD1 (5 bases). This specimen consisted of whole blood, obtained at baseline. This TCR was recovered from an adult who was a healthcare worker with PCR-confirmed SARS-CoV-2 infection or an uninfected control (not recorded which). The chain's CDR3 is CAWSVAGREKLFF. CDR3 nucleotide sequence: TGTGCCTGGAGTGTCGCGGGGCGGGAAAAACTGTTTTTT.